This TCR beta chain is drawn from a study of T cell responses to AZD1222 COVID-19 vaccine. TCRdb's table, derived via immunoSEQ multiplex PCR, lists solely in-frame clones and lacks some. The profile shows 99,000 or so clones, over 90% of them singletons. With 7 bases removed from V and 4 bases from J, the gap between germline ends came to 8 bases. The CDR3 is 11 residues long. Germline values: CDR1 MNHEY, CDR2 SMNVEV (reference sequence). The study, taken as a whole, reports: Among spike-specific TCRs, nearly half reportedly target unmutated variant regions. The donors showed a predominance of white British ancestry and of females, with possible underestimation of clonal diversity.

For this clone: Its cognate antigen is unknown.

The V and J genes are TRBV27 and TRBJ2-7, with D perhaps TRBD1 (5 bases). The sequence was obtained from an adult in good health. The material was peripheral blood, obtained on day 0 of AZD1222 vaccination. CDR3 sequence: CASKDSYEQYF. The CDR3 nucleotides are TGTGCCAGCAAAGACAGTTACGAGCAGTACTTC.